The following is a T cell receptor (beta chain) sequence with its context. Its antigen remains undetermined. Per-base quality was not reported, and no clone a single base away is much larger than it. Library prep was done by 5' RACE. Sequencing instrument: NextSeq 500. Unique molecular identifiers were attached to individual cDNA molecules in the TCR library protocol so that sequencing error and PCR bias could be corrected. Both TCR alpha and beta chains were sequenced, and tight co-correlation was observed between alpha and beta sequence abundances in each sample. As for how the authors treated the data: Decombinator V4 was used to annotate TCR sequences for V gene, J gene and CDR3. TCRs were defined as expanded if a significant change between any two time points was detected under a Poisson model with p below 0.0001. TCR abundances were normalised to the total number of TCRs sequenced in each sample and reported as counts per million. MAIT TCRs were defined by TRAV1-2 paired with TRAJ12, TRAJ20 or TRAJ33, and iNKT TCRs by TRAV10 paired with TRAJ18. VDJdb, accessed on 1 November 2021, was searched for TCRs annotated for CMV, EBV and SARS-CoV-2, and TCRs annotated for more than one antigen were excluded. Using fastp trimming at Q25 and MiXCR clonotype assembly, TCRdb reanalyzed the public sequencing data and kept in-frame beta chains. Every entry covers one CDR3 protein and lists the most common genes and DNA from its rows. For this entry, the V and J calls and clone size follow TCRdb and not the study's own pipeline. The sample records about 81,000 distinct CDR3 sequences, about 14% of which are singletons. The biggest ten clones account for about 10% of the sample.

This entry comes from a study of early T cells in non-severe SARS-CoV-2 infection (dated by TCRdb to the early 2020s). With regard to the full study: Bulk RNA from unsorted whole blood was used for TCR sequencing, so alpha and beta chains could not be paired. Study-level results and caveats: VDJdb matching was skewed toward anti-spike CD8 responses, so virus-specific expansions were likely underestimated and private and CD4 specificities were missed.

This was a case-control study nested in a cohort of healthcare workers in London, UK, who had nasopharyngeal swab PCR tests and blood samples taken every week. Between 23 and 31 March 2020, the week of the UK lockdown, healthcare workers were enrolled and then followed up weekly for as long as 16 weeks. The V end gives up 5 bases and the J end 2 bases, leaving 10 bases in the junction not matched to a gene. The CDR3, from cysteine to phenylalanine, totals 17 residues. Only the CDR3 portion is preserved as DNA: 51 bases, with reading frame beginning at the first base. CDR1 SGHNT and CDR2 YYREEE are derived from the germline V gene (reference sequence).

The chain couples TRBV5-4 to TRBJ2-7; 13 central nucleotides agree with TRBD2. The sequence derives from an adult who was a healthcare worker with PCR-confirmed SARS-CoV-2 infection or an uninfected control (not recorded which). The sequenced sample was whole blood. The nucleotide sequence reads TGTGCCAGCAGTATTCAGACTAGCGGGGGGCTACCCTACGAGCAGTACTTC. This is translated as CASSIQTSGGLPYEQYF.